The 7 T cell receptor beta chains listed next were all sequenced from one sample in a study of tumor-infiltrating lymphocytes in localized non-small cell lung cancer listed by TCRdb under 2021. The library was made by the immunoSEQ multiplex PCR assay. Entries here come from immuneACCESS through TCRdb and include only in-frame sequences with V and J called. Some clones fail to appear in such tables; in the studies checked, an unresolved V gene covers under half of the shortfall, and the cause of the remainder is unknown. The sample data list about 16,000 clones, and roughly 79% of these were observed just once. The leading ten clones occupy approximately 8.6% of the sample. The sequenced sample was lung tumor tissue. All receptors derive from a human donor with non-small cell lung cancer.

This sequence joins TRBV15 and TRBJ1-6, with a weak D call TRBD1 (6 bases). Trimming took 0 bases from V and 3 from J, leaving 18 bases between them. The CDR3 runs 19 residues. Germline CDR1 reads LNHNV; CDR2 reads YYDKDF (reference sequence). The CDR3 region is CATSRDRGTGRFYNSPLHF. The DNA of the CDR3 is TGTGCCACCAGCAGAGACAGGGGAACGGGCAGATTCTATAATTCACCCCTCCACTTT.

The CDR3 is CASSESRGENDTEAFF. CDR3 bases: TGTGCCAGCAGCGAATCCAGGGGCGAGAACGACACTGAAGCTTTCTTT. The chain joins TRBV7-6 to TRBJ1-1; a possible D gene is TRBD1 (6 bases). V was clipped by 5 bases and J by 3 bases, with 19 bases between them. The germline gives CDR1 SGHVS, CDR2 FNYEAQ. The CDR3 sequence is 16 residues long.

The chain recombines TRBV14 with TRBJ2-7; D gene uncertain. Between the trimmed V and J ends, which lost 1 base and 2 bases, there was a span of 15 bases. Germline CDR1 is SGHDN and CDR2 is FVKESK. CDR3 length: 16 amino acids. The CDR3 sequence is CASSQGLDRRAYEQYF. Here the CDR3 DNA reads TGTGCCAGCAGCCAAGGGTTGGACCGACGAGCCTACGAGCAGTACTTC. Complete variable domain (other parts from reference TRBV14 and TRBJ2-7): EAGVTQFPSHSVIEKGQTVTLRCDPISGHDNLYWYRRVMGKEIKFLLHFVKESKQDESGMPNNRFLAERTGGTYSTLKVQPAELEDSGVYFCASSQGLDRRAYEQYFGPGTRLTVT.

V gene TRBV5-1 combines with J gene TRBJ2-7, with 7 bases fitting TRBD1. This CDR3 region has 13 residues. CDR1 SGHRS and CDR2 YFSETQ come from the germline V gene. Losses at the gene ends were 5 bases for V and 2 bases for J; bases not matched to a gene: 4. The CDR3 DNA reads as TGCGCCAGCAGAGGGGGCGACACCTACGAGCAGTACTTC. It yields the protein CASRGGDTYEQYF.

This clone was seen a handful of times. The rearrangement joins TRBV9 to TRBJ2-3; 8 bases are shared with TRBD2. J gave up 4 bases and V 2 bases, and 15 bases lay outside the gene matches. Germline CDR1 is SGDLS and CDR2 is YYNGEE. The CDR3 loop spans 18 amino acids. DNA of the CDR3: TGTGCCAGCAGCGTCCCCATCTCGGGGGCGGGAGGAGCAGATACGCAGTATTTT. Its protein product is CASSVPISGAGGADTQYF.

In this sample, this clone turned up a few times. V gene TRBV10-2 combines with J gene TRBJ1-1, with no clear D. CDR3 length equals 12 residues. Germline values: CDR1 WSHSY, CDR2 SAAADI. V shed 0 bases and J shed 11 bases, with 10 bases lying between them. CDR3 sequence reads: CASSESTGWAFF. The CDR3 region has the DNA TGCGCCAGCAGTGAGTCGACGGGGTGGGCTTTCTTT.

The rearrangement links TRBV5-4 to TRBJ2-1; 11 bases are shared with TRBD1. The V and J ends lost 7 bases and 8 bases, in that order; junction bases with no gene match: 8. The CDR3 has 14 residues. Looked up from germline, CDR1 is SGHNT and CDR2 is YYREEE (reference sequence). CDR3 in amino acids: CASSQGTGGDEQFF. For the CDR3, the DNA is TGTGCCAGCTCCCAGGGGACAGGGGGGGATGAGCAGTTCTTC.